This TCR beta chain comes out of a study of human T cells and chemical hapten exposure. As for the study in general: Affected patients, primarily female, had alopecia areata, totalis or universalis.

Regarding this clonotype: The antigen remains unidentified.

The time point was: pre-sensitization, week 0. Treatment reported: therapeutic diphenylcyclopropenone sensitization with weekly scalp DPC. After removal of 2 bases from V and 4 bases from J, the junction contained 7 bases not matched to a gene. Germline V gives CDR1 SEHNR, CDR2 FQNEAQ (reference sequence). The CDR3 is 16 residues long. Whole-study findings and limits: Following DPC sensitization, TCRs present above 1 in 1000 frequency showed no change.

TCRdb re-derived calls from the RACE reads in MiXCR, one entry per CDR3 protein. The table shows more than 300,000 distinct CDR3 sequences, with about 5.1% occurring only once. Source: whole blood, taken in connection with sensitization to the hapten diphenylcyclopropenone (DPC). The V and J genes are TRBV7-9 and TRBJ2-2, with 7 bases aligning to TRBD1. This sequence originates from a woman aged 50 to 60 with alopecia areata. Some clones in this sample may be carry-over from other donors' samples. CDR3 bases: TGTGCCAGCAGCTTAAAGGCCGCAGGGGGCACCGGGGAGCTGTTTTTT. This codes for CASSLKAAGGTGELFF.